The T cell receptor (beta chain) described here comes from a study of tumor and adjacent non-tumor tissue in lung cancer. Study-level background: Histology: about 13 adenocarcinoma, a couple of squamous cell carcinoma, 1 small cell lung cancer. Each sample yielded around 4.2 million productive TCRbeta reads on average.

Study-wide results and limits: Significantly higher TCR diversity was found in tumor than normal lung.

Three rounds of nested PCR, following a modified ARM-PCR protocol, produced the TCRbeta library. TCRdb re-analysed the multiplex PCR reads in MiXCR, keeping a single row per CDR3 protein. The sample lists 110,000 or so distinct CDR3 sequences, approximately 82% occurring once. The CDR3 has 17 residues. From germline, CDR1 is MNHEY and CDR2 SVGEGT. Of note for this clonotype: Its antigen is as yet unknown. An end of the junction differs from the germline gene, which may be a read error.

No cell sorting was done before RNA was extracted from the tissue. Newly diagnosed lung cancer patients had thoracic surgery in China, August–late 2014, without prior chemotherapy. The rearrangement joins TRBV6-2 or TRBV6-3 to TRBJ2-7; 7 bases are shared with TRBD1. Sequencing used lung tumor tissue. The clonotype comes from a woman aged 55-70 years with non-small cell lung cancer. CDR3 residues: CASSPDPRRTGYHKQYF. The CDR3, as DNA: TGTGCCAGCAGTCCTGATCCCCGGAGGACAGGTTACCACAAGCAGTATTTC.